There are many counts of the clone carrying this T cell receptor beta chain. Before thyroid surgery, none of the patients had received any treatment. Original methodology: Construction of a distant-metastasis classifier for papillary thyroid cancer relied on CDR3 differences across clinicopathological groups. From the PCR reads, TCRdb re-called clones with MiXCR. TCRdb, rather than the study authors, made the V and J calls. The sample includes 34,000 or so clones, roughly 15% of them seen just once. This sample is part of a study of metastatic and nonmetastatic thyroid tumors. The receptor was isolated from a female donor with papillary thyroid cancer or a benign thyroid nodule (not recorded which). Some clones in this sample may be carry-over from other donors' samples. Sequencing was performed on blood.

The DNA of the CDR3 is TGTGCCAGCAGTTTAGGACTAGCGGTACAAGAGACCCAGTACTTC. Translating gives CASSLGLAVQETQYF. The chain carries TRBV12-3 or TRBV12-4 and TRBJ2-5; TRBD2 agrees at 9 bases. V shed 1 base and J 2 bases; nucleotides not matched to a gene: 2. The CDR3 has 15 residues.